This T cell receptor (beta chain) was captured by sequencing in a study of CXCR3-negative and CXCR3-positive naive CD8 T cells. The length of the CDR3 is 14 residues. From germline, CDR1 is ENHRY and CDR2 SYGVKD. Note on this clonotype: Its cognate antigen is unknown.

The naive CD8+ gate required CD45RO-CCR7+CD27+CD95- phenotype. With UMI labels, 5' RACE was used to prepare the TRB cDNA libraries. TCRdb reprocessed the 5' RACE reads and stores each CDR3 protein as one record, lacking DNA. This sample's table reports 43,000 or so distinct CDR3 sequences. General study results and limits: Upon cryopreservation, CXCR3 expression partially decreased, and most assays used fresh PBMCs. Memory CD8+ cells showed much lower diversity, while both naive subsets displayed comparably high diversity. TRBV-TRBJ usage was similar across naive CXCR3 subsets but distinct in memory cells.

This sequence joins TRBV10-3 and TRBJ2-7; TCRdb names TRBD1, which stays unverified in the absence of DNA. Sequences were obtained from naive CXCR3- CD8+ T cells from blood. The subset was: CD45RO-CCR7+CD27+CD95- naive CD8+ T cells lacking CXCR3 (TNR3-). The clonotype originates from a human donor in good health. Some clones in this sample may be carry-over from other donors' samples. CDR3 loop: CAISGTGDGYEQYF.